This T cell receptor beta chain was sequenced for a study of blood T cells in healthy people across ages. Overall study findings and caveats: Relative to aged donors, long-lived donors carried more naive CD4+ cells and displayed higher diversity. Estimates drawn from one million T cells were deemed to understate diversity.

In regard to this clonotype: No antigen is known for it.

Germline-derived CDR1 and CDR2 are SGHRS and YFSETQ. This CDR3 is 15 amino acids long. Trimming cost V 2 bases and J 6 bases; bases outside gene matches: 5. Primers used in a second PCR of about 7 to 12 cycles were a sample-barcoded 5' primer and a J-beta primer mix. Researchers report that a template-switch adaptor with 12 random nucleotides tagged each cDNA molecule. Via MiXCR, TCRdb re-called the 5' RACE reads, giving one row per CDR3 protein. The sample carries roughly 2 million distinct CDR3 sequences, 49% recorded once. The sequencing input was blood. The sequence was collected from a woman aged 40 to 50 in good health. The V and J genes are TRBV5-1 and TRBJ2-1; TRBD2 matches 10 bases. This CDR3 reads CASSFASGGANEQFF. CDR3 nucleotide sequence: TGCGCCAGCAGCTTTGCTAGCGGGGGAGCCAATGAGCAGTTCTTC.